The 23 T cell receptor beta chains presented below share a single source sample, sequenced in a study of shared clonotypes between healthy human individuals. This table comes from immunoSEQ multiplex PCR, and its TCRdb copy is limited to in-frame clones, with some not included. The sample has about 2 million clones; roughly 95% are singletons. CD45RO-negative CD8 cells positively selected for CCR7 made up the naive population, which excluded terminally differentiated effector memory CD45RA+ cells. The sample consisted of naive CD8+ T cells sorted from blood. The origin of the receptors is a man aged 18 to 30 in good health.

The chain joins TRBV4-1 to TRBJ2-5; 7 bases map to TRBD2. Germline V gives CDR1 MGHRA, CDR2 YSYEKL. The length of the CDR3 is 16 residues. The V gene end was trimmed by 2 bases and the J gene end by 0 bases; junction bases not matched to a gene: 6. The CDR3 sequence is CASSQPPGRYQETQYF. The CDR3 DNA reads TGCGCCAGCAGCCAACCGCCCGGGAGGTACCAAGAGACCCAGTACTTC.

The CDR3 DNA follows: TGTGCCATCAGTGAGTCCCCTGCGGATTATGGCTACACCTTC. Protein product: CAISESPADYGYTF. The chain carries TRBV10-3 and TRBJ1-2; D remains ambiguous. Between the trimmed V and J ends, which lost 0 bases and 5 bases, there was a span of 10 bases. The CDR3 loop spans 14 amino acids. Looked up from germline, CDR1 is ENHRY and CDR2 is SYGVKD.

The chain is built from TRBV2 and TRBJ2-1; 11 bases agree with TRBD2. The CDR3 contains 15 residues. The V gene end was trimmed by 7 bases and the J gene end by 5 bases; junction bases not matched to a gene: 7. The V gene's germline CDR1 is SNHLY and CDR2 FYNNEI. The CDR3 sequence: CASIPLAGGDNEQFF. As DNA, the CDR3 is TGTGCCAGCATCCCGCTAGCGGGGGGAGACAATGAGCAGTTCTTC. The full variable domain, with the rest looked up from reference TRBV2 and TRBJ2-1, is EPEVTQTPSHQVTQMGQEVILRCVPISNHLYFYWYRQILGQKVEFLVSFYNNEISEKSEIFDDQFSVERPDGSNFTLKIRSTKLEDSAMYFCASIPLAGGDNEQFFGPGTRLTVL.

This chain connects TRBV5-1 to TRBJ2-1, with a weak D call TRBD1 (5 bases). The CDR3 spans 15 residues. Germline V gene sequence: CDR1 SGHRS, CDR2 YFSETQ. Trimming took 4 bases from V and 0 from J, leaving 11 bases between them. Here the CDR3 reads CASSVTESSYNEQFF. The DNA of the CDR3 is TGCGCCAGCAGCGTGACAGAGAGCTCCTACAATGAGCAGTTCTTC.

The CDR3 DNA reads TGTGCCAGCAGCTTAGCAGAAGGTACGGGAACCTACGAGCAGTACTTC. Its protein is CASSLAEGTGTYEQYF. V usage is TRBV7-9 and J usage is TRBJ2-7, with a weak D call TRBD2 (5 bases). The CDR3 consists of 16 residues. Trimming removed 0 bases from V and 2 bases from J, with 14 bases in between. CDR1 is SEHNR and CDR2 is FQNEAQ in the germline V gene (reference sequence).

The chain recombines TRBV7-9 with TRBJ2-7; D might be TRBD1 (5 bases). Germline lookup yields CDR1 SEHNR and CDR2 FQNEAQ (reference sequence). Trimming left V 5 bases short and J 0 bases short, with 17 bases between. This CDR3 has 16 amino acids. CDR3: CASSLIGQGSSYEQYF. The CDR3 bases are TGTGCCAGCAGCCTTATTGGCCAGGGAAGCTCCTACGAGCAGTACTTC.

The chain has TRBV4-2 and TRBJ1-1, with D possibly being TRBD1 (6 bases). Germline V gives CDR1 LGHNA, CDR2 YNFKEQ. The length of the CDR3 is 13 residues. Trimming left V 3 bases short and J 4 bases short, with 9 bases between. The CDR3 sequence is CASSQGAGTEAFF. Here the CDR3 DNA reads TGTGCCAGCAGCCAGGGGGCTGGCACTGAAGCTTTCTTT.

The V gene is TRBV6-1, the J gene TRBJ1-5; D is unresolved. Germline values: CDR1 MNHNS, CDR2 SASEGT. The CDR3 is made up of 15 amino acids. V lost 6 bases, J lost 2 bases, and 14 bases lay in between. The CDR3 loop reads CASRTLAEGNQPQHF. DNA of the CDR3: TGTGCCAGCAGGACCCTTGCAGAGGGCAATCAGCCCCAGCATTTT.

The CDR3 bases are TGCGCCAGCAGCCACCGTGCCGGGGCCGTGAACACTGAAGCTTTCTTT. This codes for CASSHRAGAVNTEAFF. The V gene is TRBV4-1, the J gene TRBJ1-1; D is possibly TRBD1 (5 bases). Trimming pared 3 bases from V and 0 bases from J, leaving 14 bases between. CDR3 length: 16 residues. CDR1 and CDR2 from the germline V gene are MGHRA and YSYEKL.

Points on this clone: The junction differs from germline at one of its ends, possibly a read error. V is TRBV7-7 and J is TRBJ2-7; 9 bases are shared with TRBD1. The germline V gene encodes CDR1 SSHAT and CDR2 FNYEAQ (reference sequence). The CDR3 length is 15 residues. The CDR3 is CASSLYPGQGYEQYF. CDR3 DNA sequence: TGTGCTAGCAGCTTATACCCGGGACAGGGTTACGAGCAGTACTTC.

The chain carries TRBV9 and TRBJ2-2; 8 bases fit TRBD2. This CDR3 spans 15 amino acids. Germline V gene sequence: CDR1 SGDLS, CDR2 YYNGEE. J gave up 5 bases and V 3 bases, and 6 bases lay outside the gene matches. CDR3 region: CASSGGTRKTGELFF. The CDR3 DNA is TGTGCCAGCAGCGGGGGGACTAGAAAGACCGGGGAGCTGTTTTTT.

The V and J genes are TRBV7-8 and TRBJ2-1; D call uncertain. Germline V CDR1 and CDR2: SGHVS, FQNEAQ. V gave up 5 bases and J gave up 5 bases, with 10 bases separating them. The CDR3 has 13 residues. This chain's CDR3 is CASSPMGNNEQFF. The CDR3 DNA reads TGTGCCAGCAGCCCCATGGGCAACAATGAGCAGTTCTTC.

This chain joins TRBV7-9 and TRBJ1-5; D remains ambiguous. The CDR3 totals 16 residues. V dropped 5 bases and J dropped 0 bases, with 14 bases sitting between them. Germline CDR1 is SEHNR and CDR2 is FQNEAQ (reference sequence). The CDR3 region is CASSPWSDDSNQPQHF. Written as DNA, the CDR3 is TGTGCCAGCAGCCCCTGGTCCGATGATAGCAATCAGCCCCAGCATTTT.

This clone appeared once. The rearrangement uses TRBV30 and TRBJ2-7, with 9 bases identical to TRBD1. The CDR3 runs 12 residues. V was clipped by 6 bases and J by 5 bases; unmatched bases: 5. Per germline, CDR1 GTSNPN and CDR2 SVGIG (reference sequence). CDR3 in amino acids: CACSDRGNEQYF. As DNA, the CDR3 is TGTGCCTGCTCAGACAGGGGGAACGAGCAGTACTTC. The full variable domain, completed using reference TRBV30 and TRBJ2-7, is SQTIHQWPATLVQPVGSPLSLECTVEGTSNPNLYWYRQAAGRGLQLLFYSVGIGQISSEVPQNLSASRPQDRQFILSSKKLLLSDSGFYLCACSDRGNEQYFGPGTRLTVT.

The CDR3 spells CASSSPDGTRSDGYTF. The CDR3 region has the DNA TGTGCCAGCAGCTCACCGGACGGTACCAGAAGTGATGGCTACACCTTC. V is TRBV7-8 and J is TRBJ1-2; D gene unclear. The V gene's germline CDR1 is SGHVS and CDR2 FQNEAQ. The CDR3 length is 16 residues. Trimming removed 4 bases from V and 6 bases from J, with 21 bases in between.

In its sample, this clone was seen once. The J gene is TRBJ2-5, the V gene TRBV9, with 9 bases identical to TRBD1. Unmatched junction bases numbered 6, after V lost 4 bases and J lost 5 bases. This CDR3 is built from 14 residues. Germline V gene lookup returns CDR1 SGDLS and CDR2 YYNGEE. Written as DNA, the CDR3 is TGTGCCAGCAGCTTCGGGACAGGGTTGGAGACCCAGTACTTC. It is translated as CASSFGTGLETQYF.

This chain links TRBV30 with TRBJ2-7; no firm D call. This CDR3 has 12 residues. Germline CDR1 and CDR2: GTSNPN and SVGIG (reference sequence). V lost 2 bases, J lost 2 bases, and 7 bases lay in between. CDR3 region: CAWSPSAYEQYF. The DNA of the CDR3 is TGTGCCTGGAGTCCGTCGGCCTACGAGCAGTACTTC.

The V call is TRBV13, the J call TRBJ2-3, with 15 bases that match TRBD2. Germline V lookup: CDR1 PRHDT, CDR2 FYEKMQ (reference sequence). J gave up 2 bases and V 4 bases, and 7 bases lay outside the gene matches. The CDR3 has 18 residues. Here the CDR3 reads CASSSGTSGRTSTDTQYF. CDR3 sequence (DNA): TGTGCCAGCAGCTCCGGGACTAGCGGGAGGACTTCCACAGATACGCAGTATTTT.

As DNA, the CDR3 is TGTGCCAGCTGGGGGCAGGGAAACTACAATGAGCAGTTCTTC. Translation gives CASWGQGNYNEQFF. The chain joins TRBV5-4 to TRBJ2-1, with D possibly matching TRBD1 (6 bases). The CDR3 sequence is 14 residues long. V dropped 7 bases and J dropped 3 bases, with 14 bases sitting between them. Germline V lookup: CDR1 SGHNT, CDR2 YYREEE (reference sequence).

The chain carries TRBV5-6 and TRBJ1-1; TRBD1 might be the D (5 bases). The CDR3 totals 13 residues. Trimming cost V 2 bases and J 7 bases, with 12 bases left between them. Germline assignment: CDR1 SGHDT and CDR2 YYEEEE. CDR3 in amino acids: CASSLQDGGEAFF. The CDR3, as DNA: TGTGCCAGCAGCTTACAGGATGGTGGTGAAGCTTTCTTT.

This chain uses TRBV6-5 with TRBJ2-1; 7 positions agree with TRBD1. With 0 bases clipped from V and 4 bases from J, the junction kept 6 bases outside the gene matches. This CDR3 has 16 residues. Germline CDR1 MNHEY, CDR2 SVGAGI. The CDR3, as DNA: TGTGCCAGCAGTTACTCAACAGGGGAAGAGTACAATGAGCAGTTCTTC. Translation gives CASSYSTGEEYNEQFF.

As to this clone: Distinct nucleotide sequences in the sample also encode this CDR3. The gene calls are TRBV9 and TRBJ1-1, with TRBD1 identical over 9 bases. Per germline, CDR1 SGDLS and CDR2 YYNGEE. V was pared by 4 bases and J by 5 bases, with 3 bases of the junction left unmatched. The CDR3 runs to 13 residues. The CDR3 loop reads CASSTGGGTEAFF. The CDR3 coding sequence is TGTGCCAGCAGCACAGGGGGCGGGACTGAAGCTTTCTTT.

The chain joins TRBV19 to TRBJ2-5; D is unclear. The CDR3 covers 13 residues. Germline CDR1 LNHDA, CDR2 SQIVND (reference sequence). The ends were cut back, 5 bases at V and 8 bases at J, with 15 bases in the middle. The CDR3 loop is CASSVLEMDTQYF. CDR3 bases: TGTGCCAGTAGTGTGTTGGAGATGGATACCCAGTACTTC.